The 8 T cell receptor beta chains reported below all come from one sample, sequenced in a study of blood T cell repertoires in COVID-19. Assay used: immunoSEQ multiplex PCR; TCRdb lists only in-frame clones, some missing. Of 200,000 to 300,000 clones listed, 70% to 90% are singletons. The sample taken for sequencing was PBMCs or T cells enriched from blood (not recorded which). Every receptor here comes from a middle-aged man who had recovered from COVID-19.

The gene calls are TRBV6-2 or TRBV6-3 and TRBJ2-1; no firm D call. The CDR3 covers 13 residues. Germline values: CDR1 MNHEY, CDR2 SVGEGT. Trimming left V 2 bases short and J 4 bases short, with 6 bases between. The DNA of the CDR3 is TGTGCCAGCAGTTACGGAGATTACAATGAGCAGTTCTTC. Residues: CASSYGDYNEQFF.

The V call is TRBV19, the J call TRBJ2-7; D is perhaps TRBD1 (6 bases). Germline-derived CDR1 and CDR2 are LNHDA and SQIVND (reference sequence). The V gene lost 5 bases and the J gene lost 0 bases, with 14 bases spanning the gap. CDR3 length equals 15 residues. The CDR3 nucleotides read TGTGCCAGTAGTTCACCCGGGGACAACTCCTACGAGCAGTACTTC. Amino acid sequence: CASSSPGDNSYEQYF.

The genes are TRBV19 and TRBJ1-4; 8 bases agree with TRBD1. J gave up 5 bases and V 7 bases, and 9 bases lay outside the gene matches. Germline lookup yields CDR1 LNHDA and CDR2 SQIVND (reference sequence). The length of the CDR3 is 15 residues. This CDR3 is CASILRQGLNEKLFF. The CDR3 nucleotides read TGTGCCAGTATCCTACGACAGGGGCTCAATGAAAAACTGTTTTTT.

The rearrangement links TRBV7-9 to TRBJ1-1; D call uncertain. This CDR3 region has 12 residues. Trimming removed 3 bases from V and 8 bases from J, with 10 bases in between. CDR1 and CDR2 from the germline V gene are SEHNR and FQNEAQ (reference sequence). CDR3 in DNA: TGTGCCAGCAGCTTTCGACTAGTCGAAGCTTTCTTT. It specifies CASSFRLVEAFF.

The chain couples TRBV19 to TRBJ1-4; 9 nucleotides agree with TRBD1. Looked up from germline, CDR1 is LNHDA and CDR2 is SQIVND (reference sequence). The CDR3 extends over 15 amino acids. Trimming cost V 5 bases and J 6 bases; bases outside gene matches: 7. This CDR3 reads CASSPWDREYEKLFF. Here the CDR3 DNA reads TGTGCCAGTAGTCCCTGGGACAGGGAATATGAAAAACTGTTTTTT.

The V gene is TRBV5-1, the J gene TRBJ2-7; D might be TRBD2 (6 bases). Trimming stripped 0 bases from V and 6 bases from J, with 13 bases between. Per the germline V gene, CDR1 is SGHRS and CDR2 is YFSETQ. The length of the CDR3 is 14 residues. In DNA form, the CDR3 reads TGCGCCAGCAGCTTGGCGGCGGGGCACCCCGAGCAGTACTTC. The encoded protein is CASSLAAGHPEQYF.

CDR3 residues: CASSQDLAGGSTDTQYF. DNA for the CDR3: TGCGCCAGCAGCCAAGATTTAGCGGGGGGGAGCACAGATACGCAGTATTTT. J is TRBJ2-3 and V is TRBV4-3; 11 positions match TRBD2. V trimming: 0 bases; J trimming: 0 bases; junction bases outside the gene matches: 2. In germline, CDR1 is LGHNA, CDR2 YSLEER. The CDR3 sequence is 17 residues long.

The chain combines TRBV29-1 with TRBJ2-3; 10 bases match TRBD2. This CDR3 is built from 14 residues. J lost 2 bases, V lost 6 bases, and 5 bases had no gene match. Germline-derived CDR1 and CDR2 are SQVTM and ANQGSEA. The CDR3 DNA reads TGCAGCGTAAGGACTAGCGGAATCACAGATACGCAGTATTTT. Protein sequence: CSVRTSGITDTQYF.